The T cell receptor (beta chain) under discussion was sequenced for a study of blood T cells in healthy people across ages. Study-wide points: In these data, TCR beta diversity tracked strongly with naive T cell percentage.

This clonotype has a handful of counts. What it binds is not known. This CDR3 is 16 amino acids long. Germline V gene data show CDR1 as SGHRS and CDR2 as YFSETQ. Trimming left V 7 bases short and J 5 bases short, with 24 bases between. A second 7 to 11 cycle PCR used barcoded and J-beta primers. Every cDNA molecule carried a tag from a template-switch adaptor bearing 12 random nucleotides. TCRdb recomputed calls from the 5' RACE reads with MiXCR, one row per CDR3 protein. The sample has around 1.5 million distinct CDR3 sequences, almost 35% seen once; the top ten hold about 11%. Sequenced: blood. The rearrangement joins TRBV5-1 to TRBJ2-5; no reliable D call. This receptor was identified in a woman younger than 45 in good health. The CDR3: CASSPLTAQARETQYF. The CDR3 DNA is TGCGCCAGCTCCCCCCTCACGGCCCAGGCGCGGGAGACCCAGTACTTC. Supplemented by reference TRBV5-1 and TRBJ2-5, the full variable domain reads KAGVTQTPRYLIKTRGQQVTLSCSPISGHRSVSWYQQTPGQGLQFLFEYFSETQRNKGNFPGRFSGRQFSNSRSEMNVSTLELGDSALYLCASSPLTAQARETQYFGPGTRLLVL.